The clone carrying this T cell receptor (beta chain) was counted a single time. Methods used by the authors: Amplifying reference gene primers gave estimates of nucleated cell counts. The table came from immunoSEQ multiplex PCR; TCRdb's copy has only in-frame clones and leaves some out. Clonal size and the V and J genes are those of that table, whereas D and trimming came from the DNA. The table lists 80,000 to 90,000 clones, about 85% of them singletons, with more than 2% in the top ten. Germline assignment: CDR1 WNHNN and CDR2 SYGVQD (reference sequence). V lost 3 bases, J lost 5 bases, and 10 bases lay in between. This CDR3 comprises 13 residues. The data stem from a study of blood T cell repertoires in COVID-19. The overall study: Collection of acute and convalescent COVID-19 samples took place in the United States, Italy and Spain.

The clonotype comes from a woman aged 70 to 79 with acute or convalescent COVID-19. This rearrangement joins TRBV10-1 to TRBJ1-1; D possibly corresponds to TRBD1 (6 bases). Sample: peripheral blood. The CDR3 region is CASSDPTGTEAFF. As DNA, the CDR3 is TGCGCCAGCAGTGACCCTACAGGGACTGAAGCTTTCTTT.